This entry is about one TCR beta chain. Profiling relied on immunoSEQ multiplex PCR, and the TCRdb table lists in-frame clones only, not all of them. The repertoire holds over 110,000 clones, with roughly 84% as singletons. This entry belongs to a study of blood T cell repertoires in COVID-19. Study information: The analysed material was cDNA or gDNA that came from T cells, B-cell-depleted T cells, or PBMCs.

V lost 0 bases and J 8 bases, leaving 9 bases between the germline ends. Germline V gene data show CDR1 as LGHDT and CDR2 as YNNKEL (reference sequence). This CDR3 has 13 amino acids. In assigning cohorts, the study relied on participant-reported clinical history. The rearrangement uses TRBV3-1 (or the pseudogene TRBV3-2) and TRBJ2-3; TRBD2 is a possible D gene (6 bases). Sequencing was carried out using PBMCs or T cells enriched from blood (not recorded which). The clonotype was recovered from a man aged 40-49 years with acute COVID-19. The CDR3, as DNA: TGTGCCAGCAGCCAAGACGGGGGACGTACGCAGTATTTT. Amino acids: CASSQDGGRTQYF.